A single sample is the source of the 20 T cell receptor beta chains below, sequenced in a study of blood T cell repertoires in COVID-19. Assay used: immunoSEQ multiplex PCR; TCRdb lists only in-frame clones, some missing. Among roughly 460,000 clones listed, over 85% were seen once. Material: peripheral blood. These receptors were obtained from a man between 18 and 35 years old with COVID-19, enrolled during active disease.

The CDR3, as DNA: TGTGCCAGCAGTATCCGGGACATCCACTCTGGGGCCAACGTCCTGACTTTC. Translated, it gives CASSIRDIHSGANVLTF. V gene TRBV2 combines with J gene TRBJ2-6; D might be TRBD1 (6 bases). This CDR3 has 17 residues. V was pared by 5 bases and J by 0 bases, with 14 bases between. Looked up from germline, CDR1 is SNHLY and CDR2 is FYNNEI.

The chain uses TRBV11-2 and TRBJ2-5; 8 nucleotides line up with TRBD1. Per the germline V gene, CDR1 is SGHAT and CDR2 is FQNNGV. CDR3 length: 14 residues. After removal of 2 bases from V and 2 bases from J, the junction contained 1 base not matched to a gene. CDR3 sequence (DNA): TGTGCCAGCAGCTTATACAGGGGGCAAGAGACCCAGTACTTC. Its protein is CASSLYRGQETQYF.

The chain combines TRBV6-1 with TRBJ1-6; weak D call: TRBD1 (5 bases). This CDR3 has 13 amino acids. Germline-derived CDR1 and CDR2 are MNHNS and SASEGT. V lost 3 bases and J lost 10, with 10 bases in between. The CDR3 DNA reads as TGTGCCAGCAGTGACAGGGTGGGGTCACCCCTCCACTTT. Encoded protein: CASSDRVGSPLHF.

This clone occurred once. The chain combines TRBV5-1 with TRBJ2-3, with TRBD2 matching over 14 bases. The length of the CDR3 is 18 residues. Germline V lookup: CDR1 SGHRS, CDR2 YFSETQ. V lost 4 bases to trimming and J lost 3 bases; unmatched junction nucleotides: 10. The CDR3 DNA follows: TGCGCCAGCAGCATTGGGACTAGCGGGAGCCCCGGGACAGATACGCAGTATTTT. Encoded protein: CASSIGTSGSPGTDTQYF.

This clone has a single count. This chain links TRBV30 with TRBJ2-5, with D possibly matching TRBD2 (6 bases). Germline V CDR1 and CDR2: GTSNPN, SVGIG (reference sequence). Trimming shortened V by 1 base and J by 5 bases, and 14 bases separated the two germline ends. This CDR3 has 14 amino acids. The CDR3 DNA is TGTGCCTGGAGTGACGGGGGATTGAAGGAGACCCAGTACTTC. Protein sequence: CAWSDGGLKETQYF.

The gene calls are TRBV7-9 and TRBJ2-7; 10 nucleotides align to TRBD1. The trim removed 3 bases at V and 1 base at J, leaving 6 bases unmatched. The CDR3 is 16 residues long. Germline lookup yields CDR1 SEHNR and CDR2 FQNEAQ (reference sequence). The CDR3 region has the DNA TGTGCCAGCAGCTTCAAAAGGGACAGGGGATCCTACGAGCAGTACTTC. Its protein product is CASSFKRDRGSYEQYF. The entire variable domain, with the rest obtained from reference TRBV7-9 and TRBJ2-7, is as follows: DTGVSQNPRHKITKRGQNVTFRCDPISEHNRLYWYRQTLGQGPEFLTYFQNEAQLEKSRLLSDRFSAERPKGSFSTLEIQRTEQGDSAMYLCASSFKRDRGSYEQYFGPGTRLTVT.

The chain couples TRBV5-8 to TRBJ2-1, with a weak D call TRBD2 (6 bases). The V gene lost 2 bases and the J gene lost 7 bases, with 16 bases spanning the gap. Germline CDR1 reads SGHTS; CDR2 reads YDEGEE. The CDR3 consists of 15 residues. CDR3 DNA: TGTGCCAGCAGCTTCGGGACTCCGTTCAAAAATGAGCAGTTCTTC. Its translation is CASSFGTPFKNEQFF.

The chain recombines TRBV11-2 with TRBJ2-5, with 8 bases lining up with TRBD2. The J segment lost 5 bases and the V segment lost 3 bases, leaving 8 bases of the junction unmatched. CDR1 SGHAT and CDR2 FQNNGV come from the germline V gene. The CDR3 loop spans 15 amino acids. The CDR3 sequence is CASSFPEAGEETQYF. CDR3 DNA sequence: TGTGCCAGCAGCTTTCCAGAAGCGGGGGAGGAGACCCAGTACTTC.

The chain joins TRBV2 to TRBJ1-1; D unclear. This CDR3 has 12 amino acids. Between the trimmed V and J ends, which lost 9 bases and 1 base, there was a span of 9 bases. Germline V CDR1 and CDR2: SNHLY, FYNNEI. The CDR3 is CASTRQNTEAFF. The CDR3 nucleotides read TGTGCCAGTACCCGACAGAACACTGAAGCTTTCTTT.

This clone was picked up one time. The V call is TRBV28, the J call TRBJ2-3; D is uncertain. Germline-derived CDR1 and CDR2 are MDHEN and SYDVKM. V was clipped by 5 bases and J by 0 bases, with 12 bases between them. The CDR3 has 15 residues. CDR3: CASSMTGTSTDTQYF. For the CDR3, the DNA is TGTGCCAGCAGTATGACTGGTACTAGCACAGATACGCAGTATTTT. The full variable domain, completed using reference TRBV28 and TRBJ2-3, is DVKVTQSSRYLVKRTGEKVFLECVQDMDHENMFWYRQDPGLGLRLIYFSYDVKMKEKGDIPEGYSVSREKKERFSLILESASTNQTSMYLCASSMTGTSTDTQYFGPGTRLTVL.

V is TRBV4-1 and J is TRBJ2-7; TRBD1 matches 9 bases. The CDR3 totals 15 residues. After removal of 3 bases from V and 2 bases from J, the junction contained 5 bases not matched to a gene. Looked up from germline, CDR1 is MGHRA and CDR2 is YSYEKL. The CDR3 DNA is TGCGCCAGCAGCCATCCGGGACAGGGAACCTACGAGCAGTACTTC. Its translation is CASSHPGQGTYEQYF.

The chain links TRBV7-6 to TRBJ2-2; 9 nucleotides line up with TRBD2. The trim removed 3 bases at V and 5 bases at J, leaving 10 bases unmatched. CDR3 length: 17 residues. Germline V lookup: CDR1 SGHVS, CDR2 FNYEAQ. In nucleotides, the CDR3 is TGTGCCAGCAGCTTTATTAGCGGGGGAGGATATACCGGGGAGCTGTTTTTT. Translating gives CASSFISGGGYTGELFF.

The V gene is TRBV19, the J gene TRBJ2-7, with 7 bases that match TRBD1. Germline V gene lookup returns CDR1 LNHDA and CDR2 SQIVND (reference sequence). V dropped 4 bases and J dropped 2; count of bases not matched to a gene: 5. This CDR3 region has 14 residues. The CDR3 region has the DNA TGTGCCAGTAGTACCCCGGGACAGCCCTACGAGCAGTACTTC. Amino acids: CASSTPGQPYEQYF.

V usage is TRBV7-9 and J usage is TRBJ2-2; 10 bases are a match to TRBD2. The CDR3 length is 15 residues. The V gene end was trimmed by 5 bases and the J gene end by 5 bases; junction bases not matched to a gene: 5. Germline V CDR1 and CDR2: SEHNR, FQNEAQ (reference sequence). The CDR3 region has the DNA TGTGCCAGCAGCCCTAGCGGGAGATGGACCGGGGAGCTGTTTTTT. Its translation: CASSPSGRWTGELFF.

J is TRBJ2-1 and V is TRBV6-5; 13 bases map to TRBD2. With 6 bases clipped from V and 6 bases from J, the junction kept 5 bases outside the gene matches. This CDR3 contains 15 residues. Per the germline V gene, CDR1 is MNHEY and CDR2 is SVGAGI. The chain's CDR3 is CASRDGLAGVNEQFF. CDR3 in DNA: TGTGCCAGCAGGGACGGACTAGCGGGGGTCAATGAGCAGTTCTTC.

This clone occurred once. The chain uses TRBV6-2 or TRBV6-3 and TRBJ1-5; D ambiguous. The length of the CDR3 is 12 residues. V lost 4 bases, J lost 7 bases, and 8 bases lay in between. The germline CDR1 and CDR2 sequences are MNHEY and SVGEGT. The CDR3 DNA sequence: TGTGCCAGCAGTTCTCAGTCGCAGCCCCAGCATTTT. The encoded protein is CASSSQSQPQHF.

The CDR3 DNA reads as TGTGCCAGTAACGGTGGGACTAGCTACAATGAGCAGTTCTTC. Amino acids: CASNGGTSYNEQFF. The J gene is TRBJ2-1, the V gene TRBV19; 8 bases align to TRBD2. This CDR3 is built from 14 residues. CDR1 is LNHDA and CDR2 is SQIVND in the germline V gene (reference sequence). Germline trimming cut 7 bases from V and 3 bases from J; bases unmatched to any gene: 5.

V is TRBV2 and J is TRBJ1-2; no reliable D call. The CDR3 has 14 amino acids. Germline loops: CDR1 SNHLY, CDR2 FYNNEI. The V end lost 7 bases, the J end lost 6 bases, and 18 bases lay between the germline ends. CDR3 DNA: TGTGCCAGCACTGAGGCGGGTCGGATGGATGGCTACACCTTC. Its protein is CASTEAGRMDGYTF.

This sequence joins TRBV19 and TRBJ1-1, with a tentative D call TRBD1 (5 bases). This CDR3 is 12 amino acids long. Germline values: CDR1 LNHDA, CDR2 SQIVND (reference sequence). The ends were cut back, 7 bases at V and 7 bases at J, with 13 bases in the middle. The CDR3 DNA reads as TGTGCCAGTATTGAGCGGGGCTTTGAAGCTTTCTTT. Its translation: CASIERGFEAFF.

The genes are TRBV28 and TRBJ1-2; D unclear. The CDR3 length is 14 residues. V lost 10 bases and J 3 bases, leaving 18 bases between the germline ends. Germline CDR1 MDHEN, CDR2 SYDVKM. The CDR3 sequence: CATSIGGLHYGYTF. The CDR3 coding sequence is TGTGCCACCTCAATTGGAGGGCTTCACTATGGCTACACCTTC.